The 20 T cell receptor beta chains below come from one sample, sequenced in a study of human T cells and chemical hapten exposure. Time point denoted: patch test 2, 6 weeks after DPC sensitization. Treatment given: therapeutic diphenylcyclopropenone sensitization with weekly scalp DPC. A single record per CDR3 protein comes from TCRdb applying MiXCR to the RACE reads. The sample carries about 96,000 distinct CDR3 sequences, 7.5% to 10% recorded once. The specimen was whole blood, collected in connection with sensitization to the hapten diphenylcyclopropenone (DPC). The receptors were gathered from a woman in her thirties or forties with alopecia areata. Some clones in this sample may be carry-over from other donors' samples.

The chain uses TRBV6-2 or TRBV6-3 and TRBJ2-7; TRBD1 is a possible D gene (5 bases). The CDR3 extends over 12 amino acids. Looked up from germline, CDR1 is MNHEY and CDR2 is SVGEGT. The ends were cut back, 7 bases at V and 5 bases at J, with 12 bases in the middle. This chain's CDR3 is CASKQVTHEQYF. The CDR3, as DNA: TGTGCCAGCAAACAGGTCACCCACGAGCAGTACTTC.

The chain uses TRBV3-1 and TRBJ2-2; 8 nucleotides agree with TRBD1. CDR1 and CDR2 from the germline V gene are LGHDT and YNNKEL (reference sequence). J lost 2 bases, V lost 4 bases, and 3 bases had no gene match. The CDR3 is made up of 15 amino acids. For the CDR3, the DNA is TGTGCCAGCAGCCGGACAGGGTCTAACACCGGGGAGCTGTTTTTT. Protein sequence: CASSRTGSNTGELFF.

This clonotype was observed a few times. The rearrangement joins TRBV5-1 to TRBJ2-1, with D possibly TRBD2 on 5 matching bases. The V gene's germline CDR1 is SGHRS and CDR2 YFSETQ. CDR3 length: 15 amino acids. Deletions cut 4 bases from V and 5 bases from J, with 16 bases between. CDR3 coding DNA: TGCGCCAGCAGCCTAGCTCCGGTCGGCAACAATGAGCAGTTCTTC. It translates to CASSLAPVGNNEQFF.

There are a few counts of this clonotype. The chain links TRBV6-2 or TRBV6-3 to TRBJ2-1; 11 positions match TRBD2. J was trimmed by 4 bases and V by 4 bases; bases with no gene match: 3. Germline CDR1 and CDR2: MNHEY and SVGEGT. The CDR3 extends over 15 amino acids. The CDR3 reads CASSLGLADYNEQFF. The DNA of the CDR3 is TGTGCCAGCAGTTTGGGACTAGCGGATTACAATGAGCAGTTCTTC.

In its sample, this clonotype ranks as medium-sized. The DNA of the CDR3 is TGTGCCAGCAGAGCAGGAATCTCGAACACTGAAGCTTTCTTT. This translates into CASRAGISNTEAFF. The gene calls are TRBV2 and TRBJ1-1, with D unclear. Looked up from germline, CDR1 is SNHLY and CDR2 is FYNNEI. The CDR3 length is 14 residues. Trimming removed 6 bases at V and 1 base at J, with 12 bases between.

The chain has TRBV4-1 and TRBJ2-5, with 7 bases identical to TRBD1. Trimming took 0 bases from V and 2 from J; bases not matched to a gene: 6. CDR1 is MGHRA, CDR2 YSYEKL, per germline. This CDR3 has 16 residues. CDR3 nucleotide sequence: TGCGCCAGCAGCCAAGATGGAACAGGGGTTCAAGAGACCCAGTACTTC. This sequence encodes CASSQDGTGVQETQYF.

The sample holds many counts of this clonotype. The chain is built from TRBV3-1 and TRBJ2-5, with a possible D match to TRBD2 (5 bases). The CDR3 runs 14 residues. CDR1 is LGHDT and CDR2 is YNNKEL in the germline V gene (reference sequence). Trimming stripped 7 bases from V and 5 bases from J, with 17 bases between. CDR3 loop: CASTSAGGSETQYF. The CDR3 DNA reads TGTGCCAGCACGTCCGCGGGCGGTTCGGAGACCCAGTACTTC.

The chain is built from TRBV29-1 and TRBJ2-3, with TRBD1 matching 7 bases. Per germline, CDR1 SQVTM and CDR2 ANQGSEA. V was clipped by 3 bases and J by 8 bases; unmatched bases: 11. The CDR3 consists of 14 residues. The CDR3 is CSVDLLRQGGTQYF. The CDR3 DNA follows: TGCAGCGTTGACTTACTCCGACAGGGTGGTACGCAGTATTTT.

This clonotype was counted many times. The chain joins TRBV2 to TRBJ2-3, with 11 nucleotides matching TRBD2. The CDR3 is 14 residues long. CDR1 is SNHLY, CDR2 FYNNEI, per germline. After removal of 11 bases from V and 3 bases from J, the junction contained 7 bases not matched to a gene. The CDR3, as DNA: TGTGCCGGATTAGCGGGAGGGCCGACAGATACGCAGTATTTT. The encoded protein is CAGLAGGPTDTQYF.

The table lists this clonotype with a few counts. This rearrangement joins TRBV7-2 to TRBJ2-7, with D perhaps given as TRBD1 or TRBD2 (5 bases each). The CDR3 loop spans 12 amino acids. With 0 bases removed from V and 6 bases from J, the gap between germline ends came to 6 bases. The germline V gene encodes CDR1 SGHTA and CDR2 FQGNSA. CDR3 residues: CASSLARGEQYF. The CDR3 nucleotides read TGTGCCAGCAGCTTAGCGAGGGGCGAGCAGTACTTC.

This clonotype was seen at least ten times. The chain combines TRBV20-1 with TRBJ2-1; no clear D. Between the trimmed V and J ends, which lost 6 bases and 6 bases, there was a span of 15 bases. The CDR3 covers 13 residues. Germline CDR1 and CDR2: DFQATT and SNEGSKA (reference sequence). The CDR3 DNA reads TGCAGTGCCAGTGGACGAGCCGGCAATGAGCAGTTCTTC. Its protein product is CSASGRAGNEQFF.

This clonotype was counted between two and nine times. The chain links TRBV4-1 to TRBJ2-7; TRBD1 is a possible D gene (6 bases). CDR3 length: 14 residues. Trimming pared 1 base from V and 7 bases from J, leaving 14 bases between. Looked up from germline, CDR1 is MGHRA and CDR2 is YSYEKL. This CDR3 reads CASSQVDRPAEQYF. The CDR3 coding sequence is TGCGCCAGCAGCCAAGTCGACAGGCCGGCGGAGCAGTACTTC.

This clonotype was detected many times. The DNA is left out, because the CDR3 cannot be placed on it with certainty; the CDR3 is given as TCRdb lists it. This rearrangement joins TRBV6-2 or TRBV6-3 to TRBJ2-2; the D segment call TRBD1 is taken from the table without a DNA check. CDR1 is MNHEY, CDR2 SVGEGT, per germline. The CDR3 contains 17 residues when both ends are counted. Here the CDR3 reads CASSDRGTALRAGELFF.

This clonotype was observed many times. This chain links TRBV10-3 with TRBJ2-2; 12 bases line up with TRBD1. The germline gives CDR1 ENHRY, CDR2 SYGVKD. V shed 2 bases, J shed 7 bases, and the junction held 5 bases outside the gene matches. The CDR3 contains 16 residues. The CDR3 sequence: CAISETGQGAIGELFF. DNA for the CDR3: TGTGCCATCAGTGAGACGGGACAGGGGGCGATCGGGGAGCTGTTTTTT.

This clonotype has ten or more counts. V and J are TRBV4-3 and TRBJ2-7; 8 nucleotides align to TRBD2. The J segment lost 5 bases and the V segment lost 2 bases, leaving 8 bases of the junction unmatched. Germline CDR1 LGHNA, CDR2 YSLEER. The CDR3 runs 15 residues. DNA of the CDR3: TGCGCCAGCAGCCAACAAGCGGGAGTCGCCCACGAGCAGTACTTC. This gives the protein CASSQQAGVAHEQYF.

This clonotype was detected only once. This rearrangement joins TRBV27 to TRBJ2-6; 10 bases align to TRBD1. V was clipped by 7 bases and J by 3 bases; unmatched bases: 12. The CDR3 covers 18 residues. In germline, CDR1 is MNHEY, CDR2 SMNVEV (reference sequence). The CDR3 DNA sequence: TGTGCCAGCACCTCCGACAGGGGGCGAATGTTTGGGGCCAACGTCCTGACTTTC. It is translated as CASTSDRGRMFGANVLTF.

The chain couples TRBV7-9 to TRBJ2-1, with a possible D match to TRBD2 (5 bases). Trimming took 3 bases from V and 8 from J, leaving 17 bases between them. The CDR3 sequence is 15 residues long. Germline V CDR1 and CDR2: SEHNR, FQNEAQ (reference sequence). CDR3 sequence reads: CASSFLTSGTDEQFF. CDR3 bases: TGTGCCAGCAGCTTTCTGACCAGCGGTACGGATGAGCAGTTCTTC.

This clonotype was detected only a few times. The J gene is TRBJ2-7, the V gene TRBV28; no firm D call. Trimming shortened V by 2 bases and J by 7 bases, and 12 bases separated the two germline ends. The CDR3 loop spans 13 amino acids. The germline V gene has CDR1 MDHEN and CDR2 SYDVKM. The CDR3 region is CASSLPKTTEQYF. The CDR3 DNA follows: TGTGCCAGCAGTTTACCCAAAACTACGGAGCAGTACTTC.

This clonotype was detected only a few times. The rearrangement joins TRBV29-1 to TRBJ2-7, with 8 bases identical to TRBD1. Germline V gene sequence: CDR1 SQVTM, CDR2 ANQGSEA. Trimming cost V 6 bases and J 2 bases; bases outside gene matches: 3. The CDR3 is 12 amino acids. In DNA form, the CDR3 reads TGCAGCGTGGGACAGGACCCCTACGAGCAGTACTTC. Translation gives CSVGQDPYEQYF.

The chain uses TRBV24-1 and TRBJ2-3; the match to TRBD2 covers 10 bases. The CDR3 consists of 16 residues. J lost 1 base, V lost 6 bases, and 6 bases had no gene match. In germline, CDR1 is KGHDR, CDR2 SFDVKD. This chain's CDR3 is CATSNPLAGRTDTQYF. CDR3 nucleotides: TGTGCCACCAGTAACCCACTAGCGGGACGCACAGATACGCAGTATTTT.